This T cell receptor beta chain was captured by sequencing in a study of beta chain features in type 1 diabetes. Study conclusions and caveats: Short templates might get an advantage during PCR, and this would be equal in patients and controls.

The CDR3 covers 14 residues. Germline values: CDR1 GTSNPN, CDR2 SVGIG (reference sequence). V lost 4 bases to trimming and J lost 2 bases; unmatched junction nucleotides: 1. CD45RO/CCR7/CD25/CD127/CD95/CD27 separated CD4+ naive, central memory, regulatory and stem cell-like memory cells by sorting. Expressed TCRB transcripts were sequenced because the entire RNA isolate underwent reverse transcription. Some 3.6 million reads were obtained on average from naive, central memory and regulatory T cell samples. Libraries were prepared by immunoSEQ multiplex PCR; TCRdb keeps only in-frame clonotypes and omits some of them. Of about 60,000 clones listed, roughly three fifths are singletons. Details on this clone: The antigen is undetermined.

The sequenced material came from Tregs from blood. The chain combines TRBV30 with TRBJ2-1, with 11 bases aligning to TRBD2. This clonotype was obtained from a woman in her late teens or twenties in good health. CDR3 bases: TGTGCCTGGAATAGCGGGGGGGCCTACAATGAGCAGTTCTTC. As protein: CAWNSGGAYNEQFF.